The 23 T cell receptor beta chains listed next were all sequenced from one sample in a study of draining lymph node invasion in breast cancer (TCRdb year 2020). For memory conventional CD4 T cells, the sort was based on CD4+ CD45RA- CD25- cells. The method behind the library was bulk RNA-seq. The sample was run on an Illumina HiSeq 2500. TCRdb itself trimmed the public reads at Q25 with fastp, ran MiXCR and retained productive beta chains. One record per CDR3 amino acid sequence lists the most common genes and DNA. The sample has about 3,500 distinct CDR3 sequences on record, nearly 80% of them singletons. The top ten clonotypes cover 1.5% to 2% of the sample. Specimen: sorted memory CD4+ effector T cells from a lymph node. The cell subset or site label here, explained by the study, means: CD45RA-negative sorted CD4+ T cells (memory Tconv or effector/memory Treg). These receptors were collected from a female donor with luminal breast cancer.

The chain employs TRBV20-1 and TRBJ1-4; maybe TRBD1 (5 bases). Germline V CDR1 and CDR2: DFQATT, SNEGSKA (reference sequence). There are 16 residues in the CDR3. V was shortened by 4 bases and J by 0 bases, with 15 bases between the two germline ends. The CDR3 region is CSATTFQGATNEKLFF. The CDR3 bases are TGCAGTGCTACTACCTTCCAGGGTGCAACTAATGAAAAACTGTTTTTT.

The chain recombines TRBV5-1 with TRBJ2-7, with a possible D match to TRBD1 (6 bases). Germline V gene data show CDR1 as SGHRS and CDR2 as YFSETQ. With 0 bases removed from V and 3 bases from J, the gap between germline ends came to 13 bases. This CDR3 is 15 amino acids long. CDR3 sequence: CASSLGPSQGYEQYF. The CDR3 DNA follows: TGCGCCAGCAGCTTGGGCCCCTCACAGGGCTACGAGCAGTACTTC.

The chain is built from TRBV12-3 or TRBV12-4 and TRBJ2-1, with D hard to call. Trimming removed 3 bases at V and 11 bases at J, with 8 bases between. The CDR3 loop spans 11 amino acids. The CDR3 DNA sequence: TGTGCCAGCAGTTTTGACCGTCAGCAGTTCTTC. Translated: CASSFDRQQFF.

The gene calls are TRBV7-9 and TRBJ1-1, with D uncertain. Per germline, CDR1 SEHNR and CDR2 FQNEAQ (reference sequence). The CDR3 runs to 14 residues. V was cut by 5 bases and J by 1 base, with 11 bases left in between. The CDR3 region is CASSKMGGNTEAFF. CDR3 DNA: TGTGCCAGCAGCAAAATGGGAGGGAACACTGAAGCTTTCTTT. The full variable domain, rest sourced from reference TRBV7-9 and TRBJ1-1, is DTGVSQNPRHKITKRGQNVTFRCDPISEHNRLYWYRQTLGQGPEFLTYFQNEAQLEKSRLLSDRFSAERPKGSFSTLEIQRTEQGDSAMYLCASSKMGGNTEAFFGQGTRLTVV.

CDR3 DNA sequence: TGCAGTGCCCACCGCCCCCTAGCATCCGGGGAGCAGTTCTTC. It specifies CSAHRPLASGEQFF. This rearrangement joins TRBV20-1 to TRBJ2-1, with D possibly TRBD2 on 5 matching bases. The V end lost 6 bases, the J end lost 10 bases, and 22 bases lay between the germline ends. The CDR3 consists of 14 residues. Looked up from germline, CDR1 is DFQATT and CDR2 is SNEGSKA (reference sequence).

The chain is built from TRBV4-2 and TRBJ1-2; tentatively, D is TRBD1 (6 bases). This CDR3 has 12 residues. V was pared by 7 bases and J by 2 bases, with 8 bases between. Germline CDR1 LGHNA, CDR2 YNFKEQ. CDR3: CASNRENYGYTF. The CDR3 nucleotides are TGTGCCAGCAACAGGGAGAACTATGGCTACACCTTC.

The chain combines TRBV7-2 with TRBJ2-7; D gene unclear. The CDR3 has 11 amino acids. Trimming shortened V by 0 bases and J by 6 bases, and 3 bases separated the two germline ends. Germline CDR1 and CDR2: SGHTA and FQGNSA. The CDR3 loop reads CASSLATEQYF. Here the CDR3 DNA reads TGTGCCAGCAGCTTAGCGACCGAGCAGTACTTC.

The chain joins TRBV7-2 to TRBJ2-7; TRBD1 is a possible D gene (6 bases). Germline V lookup: CDR1 SGHTA, CDR2 FQGNSA. The CDR3 has 14 residues. Trimming cost V 3 bases and J 2 bases, with 11 bases left between them. CDR3 region: CASSFDRKTYEQYF. The CDR3 nucleotides read TGTGCCAGCAGCTTTGACAGGAAAACCTACGAGCAGTACTTC. Drawing the rest from reference TRBV7-2 and TRBJ2-7, the complete variable domain is GAGVSQSPSNKVTEKGKDVELRCDPISGHTALYWYRQSLGQGLEFLIYFQGNSAPDKSGLPSDRFSAERTGGSVSTLTIQRTQQEDSAVYLCASSFDRKTYEQYFGPGTRLTVT.

The chain links TRBV4-3 to TRBJ2-7, with 7 bases that match TRBD2. The CDR3 contains 15 residues. V was pared by 2 bases and J by 5 bases, with 9 bases of the junction left unmatched. Germline values: CDR1 LGHNA, CDR2 YSLEER. This CDR3 is CASSQTSSGLNEQYF. CDR3 nucleotides: TGCGCCAGCAGCCAAACGTCTAGCGGCCTTAACGAGCAGTACTTC.

CDR3 in DNA: TGTGCCAGCAGCTCGGCCGGAGGGGGTGAGCAGTTCTTC. This codes for CASSSAGGGEQFF. V gene TRBV7-3 combines with J gene TRBJ2-1; D may correspond to TRBD1 or TRBD2 (6 bases each). The CDR3 is made up of 13 amino acids. Per the germline V gene, CDR1 is SGHTA and CDR2 is FQGTGA. The V end was cut by 4 bases, the J end by 9 bases, with 13 bases between.

This clonotype was seen a few times. CDR3 residues: CASSVQGSGDGYTF. CDR3 DNA sequence: TGTGCCAGCAGCGTGCAGGGGAGTGGGGATGGCTACACCTTC. The V gene is TRBV9, the J gene TRBJ1-2, with D maybe TRBD1 (6 bases). V dropped 2 bases and J dropped 6 bases, with 14 bases sitting between them. CDR1 and CDR2 (germline): SGDLS, YYNGEE. There are 14 residues in the CDR3.

The V gene is TRBV29-1, the J gene TRBJ2-1; TRBD2 is a possible D gene (5 bases). This CDR3 is 11 amino acids long. In germline, CDR1 is SQVTM, CDR2 ANQGSEA. The V end was cut by 2 bases, the J end by 9 bases, with 8 bases between. DNA for the CDR3: TGCAGCGTTGAACGTGGGAGTGAGCAGTTCTTC. It translates to CSVERGSEQFF.

The chain links TRBV7-2 to TRBJ2-7; TRBD2 is a possible D gene (5 bases). Trimming pared 1 base from V and 2 bases from J, leaving 15 bases between. The CDR3 runs 16 residues. Germline V CDR1 and CDR2: SGHTA, FQGNSA. The chain's CDR3 is CASSLGPPRDAYEQYF. The DNA of the CDR3 is TGTGCCAGCAGCTTAGGCCCCCCCCGGGATGCCTACGAGCAGTACTTC.

The J gene is TRBJ2-5, the V gene TRBV6-2 or TRBV6-3; maybe TRBD2 (5 bases). CDR1 is MNHEY and CDR2 is SVGEGT in the germline V gene. V gave up 3 bases and J gave up 9 bases, with 14 bases separating them. This CDR3 contains 13 residues. CDR3 sequence (DNA): TGTGCCAGCAGTTATTCTGACCGGCGGGCCCAGTACTTC. It is translated as CASSYSDRRAQYF.

V gene TRBV7-2 combines with J gene TRBJ1-2; no clear D. V was pared by 0 bases and J by 5 bases, with 10 bases between. CDR1 and CDR2 from the germline V gene are SGHTA and FQGNSA. CDR3 length equals 14 residues. The CDR3 bases are TGTGCCAGCAGCTTAGCGGAGGGCCCGTATGGCTACACCTTC. Its protein is CASSLAEGPYGYTF.

The chain has TRBV7-9 and TRBJ1-4; D is possibly TRBD1 (6 bases). The V gene's germline CDR1 is SEHNR and CDR2 FQNEAQ (reference sequence). This CDR3 is 14 amino acids long. V was shortened by 4 bases and J by 8 bases, with 14 bases between the two germline ends. The CDR3 region is CASSSDSEGEKLFF. As DNA, the CDR3 is TGTGCCAGCAGCTCGGACAGCGAAGGGGAAAAACTGTTTTTT.

The chain carries TRBV10-3 and TRBJ1-3, with 12 bases identical to TRBD1. The length of the CDR3 is 13 residues. Germline CDR1 and CDR2: ENHRY and SYGVKD. The junction had 0 bases not matched to a gene; V was cut back by 6 bases and J by 6 bases. For the CDR3, the DNA is TGTGCCATCAGGGGACAGGGGGCAAACACCATATATTTT. Translated: CAIRGQGANTIYF.

The rearrangement links TRBV4-3 to TRBJ1-3; TRBD1 might be the D (5 bases). Germline V gene lookup returns CDR1 LGHNA and CDR2 YSLEER. The CDR3 length is 18 residues. Trimming shortened V by 0 bases and J by 2 bases, and 17 bases separated the two germline ends. For the CDR3, the DNA is TGCGCCAGCAGCCAAGATCCGCCCAGGGCAGGGACTGGAAACACCATATATTTT. Translating gives CASSQDPPRAGTGNTIYF.

The chain recombines TRBV7-2 with TRBJ2-7, with D possibly matching TRBD2 (6 bases). Germline CDR1 reads SGHTA; CDR2 reads FQGNSA. V lost 5 bases and J lost 5, with 13 bases in between. The CDR3 is made up of 13 amino acids. CDR3 nucleotide sequence: TGTGCCAGCAGCCAATGGAGGGGCAACGAGCAGTACTTC. The encoded protein is CASSQWRGNEQYF.

The V call is TRBV6-1, the J call TRBJ1-5; D ambiguous. The CDR3 runs 14 residues. Germline CDR1 is MNHNS and CDR2 is SASEGT. The V end was cut by 6 bases, the J end by 2 bases, with 11 bases between. The CDR3 region has the DNA TGTGCCAGCAGGAAGAATGGAGGCAATCAGCCCCAGCATTTT. Translation gives CASRKNGGNQPQHF.

This clonotype was recorded a few times. At one end, the junction sequence differs from germline, possibly due to a read error. This chain uses TRBV20-1 with TRBJ1-2; maybe TRBD1 (5 bases). This CDR3 region has 14 residues. The germline V gene has CDR1 DFQATT and CDR2 SNEGSKA (reference sequence). Here the CDR3 DNA reads TGCATTGCTAGAGATACTACAGGAACCTATGGCTACACCTTC. This codes for CIARDTTGTYGYTF.

This clonotype was counted a few times. This chain links TRBV7-2 with TRBJ2-5; the D gene is possibly TRBD1 (6 bases). V was trimmed by 3 bases and J by 3 bases, leaving 14 bases between them. The V gene's germline CDR1 is SGHTA and CDR2 FQGNSA. The CDR3 totals 15 residues. This chain's CDR3 is CASSFAGVGEETQYF. The CDR3 DNA reads TGTGCCAGCAGCTTTGCAGGGGTGGGGGAAGAGACCCAGTACTTC.

In this sample, this clonotype turned up once. The chain carries TRBV3-1 and TRBJ2-5; D gene uncertain. V was pared by 0 bases and J by 5 bases, with 16 bases between. CDR3 length equals 16 residues. Germline CDR1 is LGHDT and CDR2 is YNNKEL (reference sequence). DNA for the CDR3: TGTGCCAGCAGCCAAGATACAGCCCCGGTCGGGGAGACCCAGTACTTC. Protein sequence: CASSQDTAPVGETQYF.